There are a few counts of the clone carrying this TCR beta chain. V was shortened by 4 bases and J by 2 bases, with 15 bases between the two germline ends. The CDR3 is 15 residues long. Germline CDR1 is SNHLY and CDR2 is FYNNEI. This entry belongs to a study of T cells in localized non-small cell lung cancer. Some clones are missing from TCRdb's copy, which holds only in-frame ones; the method was immunoSEQ multiplex PCR. Counted here are around 10,000 clones, roughly half occurring once; the ten biggest clones make up 4.2%. This receptor was obtained from a woman aged 35 to 69 with stage II squamous cell lung carcinoma. This rearrangement joins TRBV2 to TRBJ2-7, with D unclear. This material consisted of lymph node tissue, taken before any cancer treatment. The CDR3 reads CASSALMSPAYEQYF. CDR3 DNA sequence: TGTGCCAGCAGTGCCCTCATGTCGCCGGCCTACGAGCAGTACTTC.